These T cell receptor beta chains were read from a single sample in a study of T cells after yellow fever vaccination. TCRdb processed the 5' RACE reads anew with MiXCR; each CDR3 protein has one entry. This sample carries about 300,000 distinct CDR3 sequences, 8.5% to 10% of them seen once, and the ten largest clones take around 3.4%. This material consisted of CD4+ T cells sorted from PBMCs, taken 5 days after the yellow fever booster vaccination. The receptors were gathered from a man in his late teens or twenties who received the YFV17D yellow fever vaccine. Each CDR3 is given with its conserved first and last residue. D genes are given only for firm matches. The listing skips clone size in some rows; elsewhere it reads once, few, many or a size class.

TRBJ2-3 TRBV6-5 TRBD2 many TGTGCCAGCAGTGGACCCGGGACTAAGTCGGGCACAGATACGCAGTATTTT CASSGPGTKSGTDTQYF
TRBJ2-3 TRBV6-2/TRBV6-3 NA few TGTGCCAGCAGTTACTCAGCCACAGGGTCAGATACGCAGTATTTT CASSYSATGSDTQYF
TRBJ2-3 TRBV27 TRBD1 many TGTGCCAGCAGTATGAGGGACAGGACAGATACGCAGTATTTT CASSMRDRTDTQYF
TRBJ2-1 TRBV18 NA NA TGTGCCACCCAGTGGGGGGGGGCACGGAATGAGCAGTTCTTC CATQWGGARNEQFF
TRBJ2-5 TRBV4-2 TRBD2 NA TGTGCCAGCAGCCCAGGACTAGCGGGGGGAGAGCGGGGAGAGACCCAGTACTTC CASSPGLAGGERGETQYF
TRBJ2-2 TRBV4-2 NA NA TGTGCCAGCAGCCAAGATGGCCATACCGGGGAGCTGTTTTTT CASSQDGHTGELFF
TRBJ1-1 TRBV18 NA NA TGTGCCAGCTCACCACTGTCAACGAACACTGAAGCTTTCTTT CASSPLSTNTEAFF
TRBJ2-5 TRBV27 NA NA TGTGCCAGCAGTTTATGGGGGCAGGGGGAGACCCAGTACTTC CASSLWGQGETQYF
TRBJ2-1 TRBV28 TRBD2 few TGTGCCAGCAGGGAAAGCGGGGGGGCCTCCAATGAGCAGTTCTTC CASRESGGASNEQFF
TRBJ2-5 TRBV10-2 TRBD1 NA TGCGCCAGCAGTGACCCGGGACAGGGCGTTGAGACCCAGTACTTC CASSDPGQGVETQYF
TRBJ2-3 TRBV10-2 NA few TGCGCCAGCAGTGACCGAGGGGTCCGACAATTTACGCAGTATTTT CASSDRGVRQFTQYF
TRBJ2-3 TRBV3-1 NA few TGTGCCAGCAGCCATTGGGGTGGCATCGCAGATACGCAGTATTTT CASSHWGGIADTQYF
TRBJ2-1 TRBV11-2 TRBD1 NA TGTGCCAGCAGCGACAACAGGGGGCAGTCCCACAACAATGAGCAGTTCTTC CASSDNRGQSHNNEQFF
TRBJ2-3 TRBV7-2 NA few TGTGCCAGCAGCTTAGGACAAGGACCCTCTAGCACAGATACGCAGTATTTT CASSLGQGPSSTDTQYF
TRBJ1-4 TRBV6-6 TRBD1 NA TGTGCCAGCAGTTGGGCAGGGGGAACCCCTAATGAAAAACTGTTTTTT CASSWAGGTPNEKLFF
TRBJ1-2 TRBV12-3/TRBV12-4 NA NA TGTGCCAGCAGCCTCCACGGGGAGAGGGGCTACACCTTC CASSLHGERGYTF